This TCR beta chain is from a study of blood T cells in healthy people across ages. Primers used in a second PCR of roughly 7 to 11 cycles were a sample-barcoded 5' primer and a J-beta primer mix. MiXCR, applied by TCRdb to the 5' RACE reads, yields one record per CDR3 protein. Here the sample spans over 1,500,000 distinct CDR3 sequences, about 50% being singletons. Germline V lookup: CDR1 DFQATT, CDR2 SNEGSKA (reference sequence). V was cut by 6 bases and J by 0 bases, with 19 bases left in between. The CDR3 loop spans 16 amino acids. With each sample, at least 5 micrograms of total RNA were extracted.

The chain combines TRBV20-1 with TRBJ2-3; weak D call: TRBD1 (5 bases). The clonotype originates from a woman between 40 and 55 years old in good health. The sequenced sample was blood. The CDR3 loop reads CSAIAPPDISTDTQYF. The CDR3 DNA follows: TGCAGTGCCATAGCACCTCCGGACATCAGCACAGATACGCAGTATTTT.